The 31 T cell receptor beta chains given below trace back to one sample, sequenced in a study of CD8 T cells in ankylosing spondylitis. Using its own MiXCR run on the 5' RACE reads, TCRdb lists one record per CDR3 protein. The sample consists of 250,000 to 400,000 distinct CDR3 sequences, 11% of them appearing once. The source material was blood, either unsorted or a sorted T cell fraction (not recorded which). All receptors derive from a female donor with ankylosing spondylitis or in good health (not recorded which).

The gene calls are TRBV20-1 and TRBJ2-1; 15 bases are shared with TRBD2. V trimming: 6 bases; J trimming: 9 bases; junction bases outside the gene matches: 15. Germline CDR1 DFQATT, CDR2 SNEGSKA (reference sequence). The CDR3 extends over 17 amino acids. CDR3 DNA sequence: TGCAGTGCCGCAGCATGGACTAGCGGGAGGGCCAGGGGTGAGCAGTTCTTC. It encodes CSAAAWTSGRARGEQFF.

The V gene is TRBV3-1, the J gene TRBJ2-4; D remains ambiguous. Trimming removed 1 base from V and 0 bases from J, with 10 bases in between. This CDR3 has 16 amino acids. Germline CDR1 LGHDT, CDR2 YNNKEL (reference sequence). CDR3 sequence reads: CASSQGRPIAKNIQYF. In DNA form, the CDR3 reads TGTGCCAGCAGCCAAGGACGACCAATAGCCAAAAACATTCAGTACTTC.

This chain uses TRBV11-2 with TRBJ2-1; 7 bases map to TRBD1. The CDR3 is 15 residues long. Germline V gene sequence: CDR1 SGHAT, CDR2 FQNNGV. The junction had 4 bases not matched to a gene; V was cut back by 3 bases and J by 2 bases. The CDR3 loop reads CASSFDREPYNEQFF. CDR3 DNA sequence: TGTGCCAGCAGCTTCGACAGGGAACCCTACAATGAGCAGTTCTTC.

To note about this clonotype: A read error may produce the germline difference seen at one junction end. The chain joins TRBV3-1 to TRBJ2-2; D is uncertain. Germline V lookup: CDR1 LGHDT, CDR2 YNNKEL (reference sequence). CDR3 size: 17 residues. The CDR3 spells CASTQEPLGASAGELFF. CDR3 in DNA: TGTGCCAGCACCCAAGAGCCCCTAGGAGCTTCGGCCGGGGAGCTGTTTTTT.

This clonotype has just a few counts. The chain is built from TRBV7-8 and TRBJ1-2; 7 bases agree with TRBD1. V shed 5 bases, J shed 6 bases, and the junction held 9 bases outside the gene matches. There are 14 residues in the CDR3. The germline V gene encodes CDR1 SGHVS and CDR2 FQNEAQ. The CDR3 region has the DNA TGTGCCAGCAGCCCTCAGACAGGGCGTGATGGCTACACCTTC. Its translation: CASSPQTGRDGYTF.

The sample holds many counts of this clonotype. CDR3 residues: CASSLGTANTEAFF. The CDR3 DNA follows: TGCGCCAGCAGCTTGGGGACCGCGAACACTGAAGCTTTCTTT. The genes are TRBV5-1 and TRBJ1-1, with D unclear. CDR1 and CDR2 from the germline V gene are SGHRS and YFSETQ. V was cut by 0 bases and J by 1 base, with 7 bases left in between. The CDR3 is 14 amino acids.

This clonotype was seen at least ten times. The CDR3 coding sequence is TGTGCCAGCAGCGAAGGGACAGCTTGGACTGAAGCTTTCTTT. Its translation is CASSEGTAWTEAFF. The V and J genes are TRBV11-1 and TRBJ1-1; 7 bases line up with TRBD1. Germline CDR1 SGHAT, CDR2 FQDESV (reference sequence). V lost 5 bases to trimming and J lost 5 bases; unmatched junction nucleotides: 8. CDR3 size: 14 residues.

The chain employs TRBV6-1 and TRBJ1-2; TRBD1 matches 9 bases. This CDR3 comprises 15 residues. Germline V gives CDR1 MNHNS, CDR2 SASEGT. The V and J ends lost 6 bases and 5 bases, in that order; junction bases with no gene match: 10. Here the CDR3 DNA reads TGTGCCAGCAGACTTGGACCGGGACAGGGTTATGGCTACACCTTC. As protein: CASRLGPGQGYGYTF.

This clonotype was detected ten times or more. The genes are TRBV6-6 and TRBJ2-1; D is unclear. Germline CDR1 is MNHNY and CDR2 is SVGAGI (reference sequence). CDR3 length: 11 residues. V was shortened by 2 bases and J by 8 bases, with 4 bases between the two germline ends. The CDR3 sequence is CASSYGYEQFF. CDR3 bases: TGTGCCAGCAGTTACGGATATGAGCAGTTCTTC.

This clonotype was seen repeatedly, ten times or more. V and J are TRBV27 and TRBJ2-3; a weak D match, TRBD2 (6 bases). Looked up from germline, CDR1 is MNHEY and CDR2 is SMNVEV (reference sequence). The germline V and J ends were trimmed by 4 bases and 4 bases, with 18 bases remaining between them. CDR3 length equals 16 residues. The CDR3 bases are TGTGCCAGCAGTTCGCGGGACTTTGGAACTTCAGATACGCAGTATTTT. Amino acid sequence: CASSSRDFGTSDTQYF.

This clonotype was detected ten times or more. V is TRBV10-3 and J is TRBJ2-3, with TRBD2 matching 11 bases. Germline V gene lookup returns CDR1 ENHRY and CDR2 SYGVKD. The CDR3 is 16 amino acids. Losses at the gene ends were 6 bases for V and 4 bases for J; bases not matched to a gene: 9. Written as DNA, the CDR3 is TGTGCCATCAGGAACTTAGCGGGGGGGATCCCAGATACGCAGTATTTT. Its protein is CAIRNLAGGIPDTQYF.

J is TRBJ1-1 and V is TRBV3-1, with a weak D call TRBD1 (5 bases). Deletions cut 0 bases from V and 5 bases from J, with 10 bases between. CDR3 length equals 14 residues. Per the germline V gene, CDR1 is LGHDT and CDR2 is YNNKEL (reference sequence). The CDR3 DNA reads as TGTGCCAGCAGCCAAGACGGGGGAAGGACTGAAGCTTTCTTT. Protein sequence: CASSQDGGRTEAFF.

This chain connects TRBV28 to TRBJ1-2, with 10 positions matching TRBD1. The CDR3 is made up of 16 amino acids. The germline CDR1 and CDR2 sequences are MDHEN and SYDVKM. The junction had 12 bases not matched to a gene; V was cut back by 3 bases and J by 8 bases. The CDR3 loop is CASSFHQGTGDGGYTF. CDR3 DNA sequence: TGTGCCAGCAGTTTCCATCAAGGGACAGGGGATGGAGGCTACACCTTC.

In this sample, this clonotype turned up many times. V is TRBV29-1 and J is TRBJ1-1; the match to TRBD1 covers 7 bases. This CDR3 has 12 amino acids. The germline gives CDR1 SQVTM, CDR2 ANQGSEA. After removal of 6 bases from V and 7 bases from J, the junction contained 8 bases not matched to a gene. CDR3 region: CSVGTANFEAFF. Written as DNA, the CDR3 is TGCAGCGTGGGGACAGCGAACTTTGAAGCTTTCTTT.

The chain combines TRBV20-1 with TRBJ2-1, with D unresolved. Germline-derived CDR1 and CDR2 are DFQATT and SNEGSKA (reference sequence). There are 14 residues in the CDR3. Trimming stripped 3 bases from V and 8 bases from J, with 17 bases between. DNA for the CDR3: TGCAGTGCTAGCAAAGGAATTTCAGCCCATGAGCAGTTCTTC. Translation gives CSASKGISAHEQFF.

This clonotype was seen at least ten times. V and J are TRBV11-2 and TRBJ2-5; D may match TRBD1 or TRBD2 (6 bases each). The CDR3 sequence is 20 residues long. CDR1 is SGHAT and CDR2 is FQNNGV in the germline V gene. V was pared by 4 bases and J by 1 base, with 28 bases between. The CDR3 nucleotides read TGTGCCAGCAGCTCATACCCCGGGACCCTCTCTAGGGGGGTCCAAGAGACCCAGTACTTC. Translated: CASSSYPGTLSRGVQETQYF.

This clonotype has only a few counts. V is TRBV7-6 and J is TRBJ1-3; the D is unclear. V was clipped by 5 bases and J by 1 base, with 15 bases between them. The germline CDR1 and CDR2 sequences are SGHVS and FNYEAQ. The CDR3 spans 16 residues. The CDR3 reads CASSHPLGNSGNTIYF. CDR3 DNA: TGTGCCAGCAGCCATCCTCTAGGGAATTCTGGAAACACCATATATTTT.

V and J are TRBV5-8 and TRBJ2-2, with 8 positions matching TRBD2. Trimming cost V 4 bases and J 9 bases; bases outside gene matches: 11. Germline V gene lookup returns CDR1 SGHTS and CDR2 YDEGEE. This CDR3 comprises 15 residues. The CDR3 nucleotides read TGTGCCAGCAGCACCCTCGGGGGGGGCCCCTGGGAGCTGTTTTTT. Protein product: CASSTLGGGPWELFF.

This clonotype was detected a few times. The chain links TRBV30 to TRBJ2-1; tentatively, D is TRBD2 (6 bases). The CDR3 contains 13 residues. Germline CDR1 and CDR2: GTSNPN and SVGIG (reference sequence). Trimming removed 5 bases at V and 9 bases at J, with 17 bases between. CDR3 sequence (DNA): TGTGCCTGGGTTGGGACTCCCATACGTGAGCAGTTCTTC. It is translated as CAWVGTPIREQFF.

This clonotype was seen more than once but under ten times. This chain joins TRBV10-3 and TRBJ2-5, with D unclear. From germline, CDR1 is ENHRY and CDR2 SYGVKD. V lost 4 bases to trimming and J lost 2 bases, with 8 bases between them. CDR3 length equals 13 residues. For the CDR3, the DNA is TGTGCCATCAGTGTAAAGGTTCAAGAGACCCAGTACTTC. Translated: CAISVKVQETQYF.

This clonotype has a handful of counts. The J gene is TRBJ2-1, the V gene TRBV6-2 or TRBV6-3, with 7 bases fitting TRBD2. The CDR3 loop spans 16 amino acids. Germline CDR1 MNHEY, CDR2 SVGEGT. V lost 6 bases, J lost 2 bases, and 10 bases stayed unmatched. This CDR3 is CASSYPSGKPYNEQFF. In DNA form, the CDR3 reads TGTGCCAGCAGCTACCCAAGCGGGAAGCCCTACAATGAGCAGTTCTTC.

Ten or more counts support this clonotype. This rearrangement joins TRBV4-2 to TRBJ2-3, with D possibly matching TRBD1 (5 bases). V lost 0 bases and J lost 0, with 16 bases in between. The CDR3 is 18 residues long. Germline V lookup: CDR1 LGHNA, CDR2 YNFKEQ. CDR3 in DNA: TGTGCCAGCAGCCAAGATCCAAAGGGGAATCCTAGCACAGATACGCAGTATTTT. This codes for CASSQDPKGNPSTDTQYF.

This clonotype was seen many times. V gene TRBV5-1 combines with J gene TRBJ2-3; D unclear. V dropped 6 bases and J dropped 2 bases, with 16 bases sitting between them. The CDR3 spans 15 residues. The germline gives CDR1 SGHRS, CDR2 YFSETQ. The CDR3 DNA is TGCGCCAGCATGCTAGTTCCCCAGCCCACAGATACGCAGTATTTT. It codes for CASMLVPQPTDTQYF.

In its sample, this clonotype was seen many times. The chain has TRBV20-1 and TRBJ2-5; 12 nucleotides line up with TRBD2. Losses at the gene ends were 6 bases for V and 4 bases for J; bases not matched to a gene: 12. Germline assignment: CDR1 DFQATT and CDR2 SNEGSKA (reference sequence). This CDR3 contains 16 residues. The CDR3 sequence: CSALGASGRGRETQYF. Here the CDR3 DNA reads TGCAGTGCCCTCGGGGCTAGCGGGAGGGGGAGAGAGACCCAGTACTTC.

This chain links TRBV14 with TRBJ1-1, with a possible D match to TRBD1 (5 bases). The V gene's germline CDR1 is SGHDN and CDR2 FVKESK. V shed 2 bases and J shed 0 bases, with 13 bases lying between them. The CDR3 spans 16 residues. CDR3 bases: TGTGCCAGCAGCCAAAGAGGGGCGAGGTTGAACACTGAAGCTTTCTTT. Protein: CASSQRGARLNTEAFF.

This clonotype was counted at least ten times. J is TRBJ2-3 and V is TRBV5-1, with 7 bases aligning to TRBD2. This CDR3 comprises 18 residues. The V segment lost 2 bases and the J segment 1 base; nucleotides outside the gene matches: 13. CDR1 is SGHRS, CDR2 YFSETQ, per germline. The CDR3 sequence: CASSFLLAGLAGTDTQYF. In DNA form, the CDR3 reads TGCGCCAGCAGCTTCCTTTTAGCGGGCTTAGCCGGCACAGATACGCAGTATTTT.

There are a few counts of this clonotype. A junction boundary mismatches the germline segment, possibly from a read error. The V and J genes are TRBV20-1 and TRBJ2-7; the match to TRBD2 covers 10 bases. This CDR3 has 17 residues. From germline, CDR1 is DFQATT and CDR2 SNEGSKA (reference sequence). CDR3 sequence reads: CCARDPSSGSWAYEQYF. The CDR3 nucleotides read TGCTGTGCTAGAGATCCCTCTAGCGGGAGTTGGGCCTACGAGCAGTACTTC.

A word on this clonotype: At one of its ends the junction is not consistent with the germline gene, which may arise from a read error. The genes are TRBV12-3 or TRBV12-4 and TRBJ1-4, with 9 bases matching TRBD1. The CDR3 has 18 residues. The CDR3 nucleotides read TGTGCCAGCAGTCGAGATCCCGGGACAGGGAAGAGGAATGAACAACTGTTTTTT. Its translation is CASSRDPGTGKRNEQLFF.

The table lists this clonotype with many counts. V usage is TRBV7-6 and J usage is TRBJ1-1, with no clear D. Germline V lookup: CDR1 SGHVS, CDR2 FNYEAQ. The CDR3 loop spans 15 amino acids. V was trimmed by 1 base and J by 1 base, leaving 10 bases between them. The CDR3 DNA reads as TGTGCCAGCAGCTTAGGGGCGGGATCGAACACTGAAGCTTTCTTT. Translated, it gives CASSLGAGSNTEAFF.

Many counts were recorded for this clonotype. The chain combines TRBV10-3 with TRBJ2-1; no firm D call. The CDR3 loop spans 13 amino acids. V dropped 3 bases and J dropped 4 bases, with 7 bases sitting between them. Germline assignment: CDR1 ENHRY and CDR2 SYGVKD. CDR3 bases: TGTGCCATCAGTGAACTTAGGTACAATGAGCAGTTCTTC. This codes for CAISELRYNEQFF.

This clonotype was seen at least ten times. The CDR3 coding sequence is TGTGCCAGCAGCCCCGGACGTGCCACCTACAATGAGCAGTTCTTC. It is translated as CASSPGRATYNEQFF. J is TRBJ2-1 and V is TRBV11-1, with D uncertain. V lost 5 bases, J lost 2 bases, and 13 bases lay in between. The CDR3 loop spans 15 amino acids. Germline values: CDR1 SGHAT, CDR2 FQDESV (reference sequence). Supplemented by reference TRBV11-1 and TRBJ2-1, the full variable domain reads EAEVAQSPRYKITEKSQAVAFWCDPISGHATLYWYRQILGQGPELLVQFQDESVVDDSQLPKDRFSAERLKGVDSTLKIQPAELGDSAMYLCASSPGRATYNEQFFGPGTRLTVL.